The 19 T cell receptor beta chains below were found in one sample sequenced in a study of technical replicates of blood from several donors. Some clones are missing from TCRdb's copy, which holds only in-frame ones; the method was immunoSEQ multiplex PCR. The table lists fewer than 100,000 clones, 95% of them singletons. Source material: T cells isolated from PBMCs. The receptor set was obtained from a human donor in good health.

V is TRBV5-3 and J is TRBJ2-1; D remains ambiguous. TRBV5-3 is recorded as an ORF, its role being uncertain. V shed 0 bases and J shed 9 bases, with 19 bases lying between them. The CDR3 runs to 16 residues. The CDR3 nucleotides are TGTGCCAGAAGCTTGGTTTTCTGCACTACATTCGGTGAGCAGTTCTTC. Its translation: CARSLVFCTTFGEQFF.

The gene calls are TRBV28 and TRBJ1-5; 7 nucleotides match TRBD1. CDR3 length: 14 amino acids. Germline V lookup: CDR1 MDHEN, CDR2 SYDVKM. J lost 6 bases, V lost 3 bases, and 5 bases had no gene match. The CDR3 DNA sequence: TGTGCCAGCAGTTTTTCAGGGGGTGGTCAGCCCCAGCATTTT. Encoded protein: CASSFSGGGQPQHF.

The J gene is TRBJ1-1, the V gene TRBV11-2; maybe TRBD1 (5 bases). Germline V CDR1 and CDR2: SGHAT, FQNNGV. Trimming took 2 bases from V and 1 from J, leaving 17 bases between them. The CDR3 has 17 amino acids. CDR3 sequence reads: CASSLSRTTARNTEAFF. As DNA, the CDR3 is TGTGCCAGCAGCTTATCCCGAACGACAGCGAGGAACACTGAAGCTTTCTTT.

The chain has TRBV28 and TRBJ2-7, with D tentatively TRBD1 (6 bases). V lost 3 bases and J 5 bases, leaving 11 bases between the germline ends. The CDR3 extends over 13 amino acids. Per germline, CDR1 MDHEN and CDR2 SYDVKM. This CDR3 reads CASSLDSPHEQYF. CDR3 DNA: TGTGCCAGCAGTTTGGACAGTCCCCACGAGCAGTACTTC.

The V gene is TRBV9, the J gene TRBJ1-5; the D is unclear. Trimming took 0 bases from V and 7 from J, leaving 8 bases between them. Germline loops: CDR1 SGDLS, CDR2 YYNGEE. The CDR3 extends over 13 amino acids. In DNA, the CDR3 is TGTGCCAGCAGCGTAGAGGCGGAGCAGCCCCAGCATTTT. Translation gives CASSVEAEQPQHF.

The chain is built from TRBV6-1 and TRBJ1-1; tentatively, D is TRBD1 (5 bases). This CDR3 is built from 15 residues. The ends were cut back, 5 bases at V and 1 base at J, with 14 bases in the middle. Germline CDR1 reads MNHNS; CDR2 reads SASEGT. The CDR3 reads CASSPQTRGNTEAFF. CDR3 nucleotide sequence: TGTGCCAGCAGTCCACAGACTAGGGGGAACACTGAAGCTTTCTTT.

The chain uses TRBV28 and TRBJ2-7; weak D call: TRBD1 (6 bases). CDR3 size: 16 residues. V was trimmed by 6 bases and J by 0 bases, leaving 18 bases between them. Germline V gene sequence: CDR1 MDHEN, CDR2 SYDVKM. CDR3 protein: CASSPPGHVPSYEQYF. In DNA form, the CDR3 reads TGTGCCAGCAGCCCACCGGGACATGTACCCTCCTACGAGCAGTACTTC. The full variable domain, with the rest looked up from reference TRBV28 and TRBJ2-7, is DVKVTQSSRYLVKRTGEKVFLECVQDMDHENMFWYRQDPGLGLRLIYFSYDVKMKEKGDIPEGYSVSREKKERFSLILESASTNQTSMYLCASSPPGHVPSYEQYFGPGTRLTVT.

This clone is a singleton in its sample. This rearrangement joins TRBV6-1 to TRBJ2-5; D possibly corresponds to TRBD2 (5 bases). Per germline, CDR1 MNHNS and CDR2 SASEGT. The CDR3 extends over 15 amino acids. Trimming stripped 6 bases from V and 3 bases from J, with 17 bases between. The CDR3 region is CASSPPGFWKETQYF. In DNA form, the CDR3 reads TGTGCCAGCAGCCCCCCGGGGTTCTGGAAAGAGACCCAGTACTTC.

The chain uses TRBV9 and TRBJ2-7; maybe TRBD1 (5 bases). Between the trimmed V and J ends, which lost 0 bases and 6 bases, there was a span of 19 bases. This CDR3 contains 16 residues. Germline CDR1 is SGDLS and CDR2 is YYNGEE. CDR3 in amino acids: CASSVVDSVFRSEQYF. The CDR3 coding sequence is TGTGCCAGCAGCGTAGTCGACAGCGTCTTTAGGTCCGAGCAGTACTTC.

V usage is TRBV27 and J usage is TRBJ1-4; no reliable D call. Germline CDR1 MNHEY, CDR2 SMNVEV (reference sequence). This CDR3 has 14 residues. The ends were cut back, 0 bases at V and 7 bases at J, with 9 bases in the middle. This CDR3 is CASSLSLISEKLFF. In nucleotides, the CDR3 is TGTGCCAGCAGTTTATCCCTTATCAGTGAAAAACTGTTTTTT.

This clone was observed once. The rearrangement uses TRBV29-1 and TRBJ2-7; D is undetermined. The CDR3 is made up of 12 amino acids. The germline CDR1 and CDR2 sequences are SQVTM and ANQGSEA. Trimming shortened V by 4 bases and J by 6 bases, and 13 bases separated the two germline ends. In DNA form, the CDR3 reads TGCAGCGTTGCCTCAGACATGTTCGAGCAGTACTTC. Translating gives CSVASDMFEQYF.

V is TRBV18 and J is TRBJ2-3, with 9 positions matching TRBD2. The trim removed 0 bases at V and 6 bases at J, leaving 10 bases unmatched. The CDR3 loop spans 17 amino acids. Germline V lookup: CDR1 KGHSH, CDR2 LQKENI. The CDR3, as DNA: TGTGCCAGCTCACCACCGTTGGTAGCGGGAGTAGGTGATACGCAGTATTTT. The encoded protein is CASSPPLVAGVGDTQYF.

The chain links TRBV6-4 to TRBJ2-3; a weak D match, TRBD2 (6 bases). Germline V lookup: CDR1 MRHNA, CDR2 SNTAGT. Trimming removed 8 bases at V and 2 bases at J, with 17 bases between. The CDR3 sequence is 15 residues long. In DNA form, the CDR3 reads TGTGCCAGCCATAGCGGACCCTCAGACACAGATACGCAGTATTTT. It translates to CASHSGPSDTDTQYF.

The chain employs TRBV27 and TRBJ2-5, with TRBD2 as a possible D gene (5 bases). The CDR3 length is 16 residues. Trimming took 5 bases from V and 3 from J, leaving 19 bases between them. Germline V CDR1 and CDR2: MNHEY, SMNVEV (reference sequence). The CDR3 is CASSLTPRTVEETQYF. As DNA, the CDR3 is TGTGCCAGCAGTCTTACCCCCCGGACTGTGGAAGAGACCCAGTACTTC.

This sequence joins TRBV4-2 and TRBJ2-7; perhaps TRBD1 as D (6 bases). This CDR3 contains 16 residues. Trimming shortened V by 0 bases and J by 2 bases, and 14 bases separated the two germline ends. Germline V CDR1 and CDR2: LGHNA, YNFKEQ. CDR3 protein: CASSQDRGTSAYEQYF. CDR3 coding DNA: TGTGCCAGCAGCCAAGATAGGGGGACGTCCGCCTACGAGCAGTACTTC.

This chain uses TRBV2 with TRBJ1-2; 10 positions match TRBD1. The CDR3 length is 14 residues. CDR1 SNHLY and CDR2 FYNNEI come from the germline V gene. The J segment lost 8 bases and the V segment lost 4 bases, leaving 7 bases of the junction unmatched. The CDR3 sequence: CASSVGGQGQGYTF. Written as DNA, the CDR3 is TGTGCCAGCAGTGTGGGGGGACAGGGGCAAGGCTACACCTTC.

The sample holds one count of this clone. The chain employs TRBV7-9 and TRBJ1-2; D not certain. Between the trimmed V and J ends, which lost 2 bases and 4 bases, there was a span of 8 bases. In germline, CDR1 is SEHNR, CDR2 FQNEAQ (reference sequence). This CDR3 region has 13 residues. The CDR3: CASSLSGFYGYTF. Written as DNA, the CDR3 is TGTGCCAGCAGCTTATCCGGGTTCTATGGCTACACCTTC.

The chain joins TRBV4-2 to TRBJ2-1, with 9 bases matching TRBD2. Germline values: CDR1 LGHNA, CDR2 YNFKEQ. V trimming: 4 bases; J trimming: 6 bases; junction bases outside the gene matches: 7. The CDR3 length is 15 residues. CDR3 residues: CASSPYEREANEQFF. The CDR3 region has the DNA TGTGCCAGCAGCCCCTACGAGCGGGAGGCCAATGAGCAGTTCTTC.

In its sample, this clone was seen once. The CDR3 DNA is TGCGCCAGCAGCCAAACGGGGGGCGATGAAGCTTTCTTT. It codes for CASSQTGGDEAFF. The chain combines TRBV4-1 with TRBJ1-1; tentatively, D is TRBD1 (6 bases). V gave up 2 bases and J gave up 7 bases, with 11 bases separating them. Germline V gene data show CDR1 as MGHRA and CDR2 as YSYEKL. The CDR3 consists of 13 residues.